This T cell receptor (beta chain) was recorded in a study of OX40 agonist ivuxolimab in advanced cancers. Whole-study context: The dose-escalation cohort was approximately 84% male, with a mean age of 60 years, ranging roughly 20 to 90. Study outcomes and limitations: CD8+ T cells showed, on average, more clonal expansion than CD4+ cells. In a subset of nonresponders, normalized T-cell clonal expansion was also low.

For this clone: Its antigen is currently unknown.

The CDR3 is 14 amino acids. Germline V gene lookup returns CDR1 WSHSY and CDR2 SAAADI. V lost 6 bases and J lost 0, with 10 bases in between. Measured with immunoSEQ multiplex PCR; TCRdb has only the in-frame clones, and not every one. The profile covers 75,000 to 80,000 clones, with just under 85% appearing a single time and 1.5% to 2% taken by the ten largest. V usage is TRBV10-2 and J usage is TRBJ2-3; TRBD2 is a possible D gene (6 bases). The source of this sequence is an adult with an advanced solid tumor such as melanoma, head and neck, liver or kidney cancer. Sequencing used CD4+ or CD8+ T cells sorted from blood, obtained in a trial of the OX40 agonist ivuxolimab. CDR3 amino acids: CASRRAGSTDTQYF. As DNA, the CDR3 is TGCGCCAGCAGGAGGGCGGGGAGCACAGATACGCAGTATTTT.